These T cell receptor beta chains were read from a single sample in a study of blood T cell repertoires in COVID-19. Sequencing was performed with immunoSEQ multiplex PCR; in TCRdb, only in-frame clones are kept and a portion is missing. There are roughly 48,000 clones in the sample; approximately 80% occur only once, and about three fifths lies in the top ten. Sequenced: peripheral blood. These receptors were obtained from a man in his sixties or seventies with acute or convalescent COVID-19. CDR3s include the opening cysteine and the closing phenylalanine or tryptophan. Each record gives: V gene, clone size, D gene, J gene, CDR3 protein, CDR3 DNA. D genes are given only for firm matches. Only part of the rows carry a size: once, few, many, or a class if the clone is expanded.

V gene: TRBV7-2; clone size: few; D gene: TRBD1; J gene: TRBJ1-2; CDR3 protein: CASSPDRGAYGYTF; CDR3 DNA: TGTGCCAGCAGCCCCGACAGGGGAGCTTATGGCTACACCTTC
V gene: TRBV18; clone size: -; D gene: TRBD1; J gene: TRBJ1-5; CDR3 protein: CASSPEGQSSNQPQHF; CDR3 DNA: TGTGCCAGCTCACCGGAGGGACAGTCTAGCAATCAGCCCCAGCATTTT
V gene: TRBV15; clone size: -; D gene: TRBD1; J gene: TRBJ1-2; CDR3 protein: CATSVGQGAFLTNYGYTF; CDR3 DNA: TGTGCCACCAGCGTGGGACAGGGGGCTTTTCTAACCAACTATGGCTACACCTTC
V gene: TRBV6-2/TRBV6-3; clone size: once; D gene: TRBD1; J gene: TRBJ2-1; CDR3 protein: CASSYGGQGSYNEQFF; CDR3 DNA: TGTGCCAGCAGTTACGGGGGACAGGGTTCCTACAATGAGCAGTTCTTC
V gene: TRBV10-3; clone size: -; D gene: -; J gene: TRBJ1-1; CDR3 protein: CAISESQGIMNTEAFF; CDR3 DNA: TGTGCCATCAGTGAGTCCCAGGGTATTATGAACACTGAAGCTTTCTTT
V gene: TRBV30; clone size: -; D gene: -; J gene: TRBJ1-6; CDR3 protein: CAWRTLTGHNSPLHF; CDR3 DNA: TGTGCCTGGAGAACGTTGACAGGCCATAATTCACCCCTCCACTTT
V gene: TRBV11-2; clone size: once; D gene: -; J gene: TRBJ1-2; CDR3 protein: CASSPGAGYTF; CDR3 DNA: TGTGCCAGCAGCCCAGGGGCGGGCTACACCTTC
V gene: TRBV6-4; clone size: -; D gene: -; J gene: TRBJ2-7; CDR3 protein: CASSAGFSYEQYF; CDR3 DNA: TGTGCCAGCAGTGCGGGATTCTCCTACGAGCAGTACTTC
V gene: TRBV5-1; clone size: -; D gene: TRBD1; J gene: TRBJ1-1; CDR3 protein: CASSPRQGADTEAFF; CDR3 DNA: TGCGCCAGCAGCCCCCGACAGGGAGCGGACACTGAAGCTTTCTTT
V gene: TRBV6-5; clone size: once; D gene: -; J gene: TRBJ2-7; CDR3 protein: CASRGQGIQYEQYF; CDR3 DNA: TGTGCCAGCAGAGGGCAGGGGATTCAGTACGAGCAGTACTTC
V gene: TRBV6-2/TRBV6-3; clone size: -; D gene: TRBD2; J gene: TRBJ2-2; CDR3 protein: CASSLRTSGGGLTGTGELFF; CDR3 DNA: TGTGCCAGCAGCCTGAGGACTAGCGGGGGCGGGCTCACAGGCACCGGGGAGCTGTTTTTT
V gene: TRBV7-2; clone size: -; D gene: TRBD2; J gene: TRBJ2-5; CDR3 protein: CASSLALRGLAYQETQYF; CDR3 DNA: TGTGCCAGCAGCTTAGCGCTAAGGGGACTAGCTTACCAAGAGACCCAGTACTTC
V gene: TRBV7-2; clone size: medium-sized; D gene: TRBD2; J gene: TRBJ2-2; CDR3 protein: CASTHLRGGRTGELFF; CDR3 DNA: TGTGCCAGCACCCATCTTCGCGGGGGGCGCACCGGGGAGCTGTTTTTT
V gene: TRBV18; clone size: once; D gene: TRBD2; J gene: TRBJ2-7; CDR3 protein: CASSLGGGSYEQYF; CDR3 DNA: TGTGCCAGCTCGCTTGGCGGGGGTTCATACGAGCAGTACTTC
V gene: TRBV18; clone size: -; D gene: -; J gene: TRBJ1-2; CDR3 protein: CASSPDTTDGYTF; CDR3 DNA: TGTGCCAGCTCACCCGATACAACCGATGGCTACACCTTC
V gene: TRBV18; clone size: -; D gene: -; J gene: TRBJ2-2; CDR3 protein: CASSSSQVRNTGELFF; CDR3 DNA: TGTGCCAGCTCATCCTCACAGGTCCGCAACACCGGGGAGCTGTTTTTT
V gene: TRBV7-2; clone size: -; D gene: -; J gene: TRBJ1-5; CDR3 protein: CASSLTHSNQPQHF; CDR3 DNA: TGTGCCAGCAGCTTGACACATAGCAATCAGCCCCAGCATTTT
V gene: TRBV28; clone size: -; D gene: TRBD2; J gene: TRBJ2-1; CDR3 protein: CASSFASGGGSYNEQFF; CDR3 DNA: TGTGCCAGCAGTTTCGCTAGCGGGGGCGGGTCCTACAATGAGCAGTTCTTC
V gene: TRBV5-1; clone size: once; D gene: -; J gene: TRBJ2-7; CDR3 protein: CASSLQGTLTYEQYF; CDR3 DNA: TGCGCCAGCAGCTTGCAGGGGACCCTCACCTACGAGCAGTACTTC
V gene: TRBV27; clone size: -; D gene: -; J gene: TRBJ1-2; CDR3 protein: CASSLGSNYGYTF; CDR3 DNA: TGTGCCAGCAGTTTGGGCTCTAACTATGGCTACACCTTC
V gene: TRBV4-2; clone size: once; D gene: TRBD2; J gene: TRBJ2-7; CDR3 protein: CASSSPGGSTGDEQYF; CDR3 DNA: TGTGCCAGCAGCTCCCCCGGCGGGAGCACCGGGGACGAGCAGTACTTC
V gene: TRBV5-1; clone size: -; D gene: -; J gene: TRBJ1-6; CDR3 protein: CASSEQGIYNSPLHF; CDR3 DNA: TGCGCCAGCAGCGAGCAGGGGATCTATAATTCACCCCTCCACTTT
V gene: TRBV7-8; clone size: many; D gene: TRBD1; J gene: TRBJ1-2; CDR3 protein: CASSWDSFVGGYTF; CDR3 DNA: TGTGCCAGCAGCTGGGACAGTTTCGTGGGTGGCTACACCTTC
V gene: TRBV6-4; clone size: -; D gene: TRBD1; J gene: TRBJ2-7; CDR3 protein: CASSVRTTGANYEQYF; CDR3 DNA: TGTGCCAGCAGTGTAAGGACGACAGGGGCCAACTACGAGCAGTACTTC
V gene: TRBV3-1/TRBV3-2; clone size: once; D gene: TRBD1; J gene: TRBJ1-6; CDR3 protein: CASSYTGRGRRPLHF; CDR3 DNA: TGTGCCAGCAGCTACACCGGAAGGGGGCGCCGGCCCCTCCACTTT
V gene: TRBV7-9; clone size: few; D gene: -; J gene: TRBJ2-7; CDR3 protein: CASSARTGDSYEQYF; CDR3 DNA: TGTGCCAGCAGCGCTAGGACGGGGGACTCCTACGAGCAGTACTTC
V gene: TRBV9; clone size: -; D gene: -; J gene: TRBJ1-3; CDR3 protein: CASSVGGNVEGLSGNTIYF; CDR3 DNA: TGTGCCAGCAGCGTAGGCGGTAATGTTGAGGGCCTCTCTGGAAACACCATATATTTT
V gene: TRBV3-1/TRBV3-2; clone size: -; D gene: TRBD1; J gene: TRBJ1-2; CDR3 protein: CASSQDRAGGIDYGYTF; CDR3 DNA: TGTGCCAGCAGCCAAGATCGGGCAGGGGGCATTGACTATGGCTACACCTTC
V gene: TRBV29-1; clone size: -; D gene: TRBD2; J gene: TRBJ2-1; CDR3 protein: CSVPQGSGRRNEQFF; CDR3 DNA: TGCAGCGTACCCCAGGGTAGCGGGAGAAGAAATGAGCAGTTCTTC
V gene: TRBV7-9; clone size: -; D gene: -; J gene: TRBJ2-5; CDR3 protein: CASTVRETQYF; CDR3 DNA: TGTGCCAGCACCGTCAGGGAGACCCAGTACTTC
V gene: TRBV5-1; clone size: few; D gene: -; J gene: TRBJ2-7; CDR3 protein: CASSLSASLYEQYF; CDR3 DNA: TGCGCCAGCAGCTTGTCAGCGAGCCTTTACGAGCAGTACTTC
V gene: TRBV7-6; clone size: -; D gene: -; J gene: TRBJ2-3; CDR3 protein: CASSLVADTQYF; CDR3 DNA: TGTGCCAGCAGCTTAGTCGCAGATACGCAGTATTTT
V gene: TRBV12-3/TRBV12-4; clone size: once; D gene: TRBD2; J gene: TRBJ2-1; CDR3 protein: CASSLWGGNEQFF; CDR3 DNA: TGTGCCAGCAGTTTATGGGGGGGCAATGAGCAGTTCTTC
V gene: TRBV2; clone size: -; D gene: TRBD2; J gene: TRBJ2-5; CDR3 protein: CASMLAGAQETQYF; CDR3 DNA: TGTGCCAGCATGCTAGCGGGTGCCCAAGAGACCCAGTACTTC
V gene: TRBV7-2; clone size: -; D gene: -; J gene: TRBJ1-2; CDR3 protein: CASSLRPGDSGYTF; CDR3 DNA: TGTGCCAGCAGCTTAAGGCCCGGAGACTCCGGCTACACCTTC
V gene: TRBV19; clone size: -; D gene: TRBD1; J gene: TRBJ1-2; CDR3 protein: CASSMTSGQGGGYGYTF; CDR3 DNA: TGTGCCAGTAGTATGACCTCGGGACAGGGGGGAGGCTATGGCTACACCTTC
V gene: TRBV3-1/TRBV3-2; clone size: -; D gene: -; J gene: TRBJ1-2; CDR3 protein: CASSPLAGEGRYGYTF; CDR3 DNA: TGTGCCAGCAGCCCCCTGGCTGGGGAGGGCCGCTATGGCTACACCTTC
V gene: TRBV6-2/TRBV6-3; clone size: -; D gene: TRBD1; J gene: TRBJ1-5; CDR3 protein: CASSFSGTGYQPQHF; CDR3 DNA: TGTGCCAGCAGTTTCTCCGGGACAGGGTATCAGCCCCAGCATTTT
V gene: TRBV2; clone size: -; D gene: TRBD1; J gene: TRBJ1-6; CDR3 protein: CASSPQGPGNSPLHF; CDR3 DNA: TGTGCCAGCAGCCCACAGGGGCCGGGTAATTCACCCCTCCACTTT
V gene: TRBV19; clone size: -; D gene: -; J gene: TRBJ1-1; CDR3 protein: CASSISGETEAFF; CDR3 DNA: TGTGCCAGTAGTATATCCGGGGAGACTGAAGCTTTCTTT
V gene: TRBV7-9; clone size: -; D gene: TRBD2; J gene: TRBJ2-5; CDR3 protein: CASSSSGFQETQYF; CDR3 DNA: TGTGCCAGCAGCTCTAGCGGCTTCCAAGAGACCCAGTACTTC
V gene: TRBV19; clone size: -; D gene: -; J gene: TRBJ1-3; CDR3 protein: CASSIASSGNTIYF; CDR3 DNA: TGTGCCAGTAGTATAGCCTCCTCTGGAAACACCATATATTTT
V gene: TRBV7-8; clone size: -; D gene: -; J gene: TRBJ2-3; CDR3 protein: CASSSTPGATDTQYF; CDR3 DNA: TGTGCCAGCAGCTCGACTCCGGGAGCTACAGATACGCAGTATTTT
V gene: TRBV6-6; clone size: -; D gene: TRBD2; J gene: TRBJ2-3; CDR3 protein: CASRPSGRVTDTQYF; CDR3 DNA: TGTGCCAGCAGACCCAGCGGGAGGGTCACAGATACGCAGTATTTT
V gene: TRBV4-3; clone size: -; D gene: TRBD1; J gene: TRBJ2-4; CDR3 protein: CASSQRTGTGEAKNIQYF; CDR3 DNA: TGCGCCAGCAGCCAAAGGACCGGGACAGGGGAAGCCAAAAACATTCAGTACTTC
V gene: TRBV7-2; clone size: -; D gene: -; J gene: TRBJ2-1; CDR3 protein: CASSPSELGQFF; CDR3 DNA: TGTGCCAGCAGCCCTAGCGAGCTAGGGCAGTTCTTC
V gene: TRBV27; clone size: -; D gene: TRBD1; J gene: TRBJ2-6; CDR3 protein: CASRLTGGLAGANVLTF; CDR3 DNA: TGTGCCAGCAGACTGACAGGGGGCTTGGCTGGGGCCAACGTCCTGACTTTC
V gene: TRBV3-1/TRBV3-2; clone size: -; D gene: TRBD2; J gene: TRBJ2-3; CDR3 protein: CASSSRTSGDTQYF; CDR3 DNA: TGTGCCAGCAGCTCTCGGACTAGCGGAGATACGCAGTATTTT
V gene: TRBV6-2/TRBV6-3; clone size: -; D gene: TRBD2; J gene: TRBJ2-2; CDR3 protein: CASSPGLATGELFF; CDR3 DNA: TGTGCCAGCAGCCCGGGACTAGCTACCGGGGAGCTGTTTTTT
V gene: TRBV6-5; clone size: -; D gene: -; J gene: TRBJ2-5; CDR3 protein: CASSFGQGETQYF; CDR3 DNA: TGTGCCAGCAGTTTCGGACAAGGGGAGACCCAGTACTTC
V gene: TRBV15; clone size: -; D gene: -; J gene: TRBJ2-2; CDR3 protein: CATSIRGTHRELFF; CDR3 DNA: TGTGCCACCAGCATTAGGGGTACCCACCGGGAGCTGTTTTTT
V gene: TRBV28; clone size: -; D gene: TRBD1; J gene: TRBJ2-7; CDR3 protein: CASTSGGVGVSYEQYF; CDR3 DNA: TGTGCCAGCACCTCAGGGGGTGTTGGGGTTTCCTACGAGCAGTACTTC
V gene: TRBV3-1/TRBV3-2; clone size: few; D gene: TRBD1; J gene: TRBJ1-1; CDR3 protein: CASSQGTGEGPEAFF; CDR3 DNA: TGTGCCAGCAGCCAAGGGACAGGGGAAGGCCCTGAAGCTTTCTTT
V gene: TRBV28; clone size: few; D gene: -; J gene: TRBJ1-3; CDR3 protein: CASISYPDRRKNTIYF; CDR3 DNA: TGTGCCAGCATTTCTTACCCGGACAGAAGGAAAAACACCATATATTTT
V gene: TRBV5-1; clone size: -; D gene: TRBD2; J gene: TRBJ2-2; CDR3 protein: CASSFGLAANTGELFF; CDR3 DNA: TGCGCCAGCAGCTTCGGCCTAGCGGCGAACACCGGGGAGCTGTTTTTT
V gene: TRBV7-2; clone size: -; D gene: -; J gene: TRBJ1-5; CDR3 protein: CASSLGNSNQPQHF; CDR3 DNA: TGTGCCAGCAGCCTCGGGAATAGCAATCAGCCCCAGCATTTT
V gene: TRBV30; clone size: -; D gene: TRBD2; J gene: TRBJ2-5; CDR3 protein: CAWREGLAGQETQYF; CDR3 DNA: TGTGCCTGGAGGGAGGGACTAGCGGGACAAGAGACCCAGTACTTC
V gene: TRBV9; clone size: -; D gene: -; J gene: TRBJ1-2; CDR3 protein: CASSRPGRGDGYTF; CDR3 DNA: TGTGCCAGCAGCAGACCGGGACGGGGGGATGGCTACACCTTC